This T cell receptor beta chain came from a study of metastatic and nonmetastatic thyroid tumors. Study background: A comparison of repertoires was made across blood and tumor or nodule tissue from malignant and benign thyroid patients. Whole-study results and caveats: Malignant thyroid tumors reportedly exceeded benign nodules significantly in TCR beta diversity, with the difference appearing in blood and tumor.

Original methodology: Construction of a distant-metastasis classifier for papillary thyroid cancer relied on CDR3 differences across clinicopathological groups. Using MiXCR, TCRdb re-called clones from the PCR reads. These V and J calls originate from TCRdb's pipeline instead of the authors' own analysis. Of about 17,000 clones in the sample, approximately 16% are singletons; the top ten hold around 18%. About this clone: Antigen specificity is unknown. A clone one base away is much larger, so this may be a read error.

Germline V CDR1 and CDR2: SGHNT, YYREEE (reference sequence). The CDR3 totals 13 residues. Patients had received no treatment of any kind before thyroid surgery. The source is a male donor with papillary thyroid cancer or a benign thyroid nodule (not recorded which). Some clones in this sample may be carry-over from other donors' samples. The J gene is TRBJ2-7, the V gene TRBV5-4; D unresolved. The sequencing sample was made of blood. The CDR3 DNA sequence: TGTGCCAGCAGCTTGCAGGCGTCTGAGGAGCAGAACTTC. It specifies CASSLQASEEQNF.